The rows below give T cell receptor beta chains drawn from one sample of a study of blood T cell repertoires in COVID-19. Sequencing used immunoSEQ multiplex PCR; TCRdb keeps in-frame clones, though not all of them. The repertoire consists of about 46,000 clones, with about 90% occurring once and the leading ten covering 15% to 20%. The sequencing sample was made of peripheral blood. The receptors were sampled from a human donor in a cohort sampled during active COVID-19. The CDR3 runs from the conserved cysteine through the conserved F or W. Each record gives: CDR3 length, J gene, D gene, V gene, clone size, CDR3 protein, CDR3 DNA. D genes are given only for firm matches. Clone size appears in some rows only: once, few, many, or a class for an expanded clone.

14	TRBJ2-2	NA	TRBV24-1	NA	CAVQGQGDTGELFF	TGTGCCGTCCAGGGGCAGGGAGACACCGGGGAGCTGTTTTTT
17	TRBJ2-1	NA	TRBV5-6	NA	CASSLPDVAVKNNEQFF	TGTGCCAGCAGCTTGCCGGATGTAGCTGTTAAAAACAATGAGCAGTTCTTC
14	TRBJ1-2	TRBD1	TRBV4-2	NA	CASSRRGQGYGYTF	TGTGCCAGCAGCCGCCGGGGACAGGGTTACGGCTACACCTTC
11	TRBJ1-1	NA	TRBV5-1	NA	CASISGGEAFF	TGCGCCAGCATCTCCGGGGGTGAAGCTTTCTTT
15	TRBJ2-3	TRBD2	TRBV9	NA	CASSVAAGSTDTQYF	TGTGCCAGCAGCGTTGCAGCGGGGAGCACAGATACGCAGTATTTT
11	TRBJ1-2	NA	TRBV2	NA	CAVQQGSGYTF	TGTGCCGTGCAACAGGGTAGTGGCTACACCTTC
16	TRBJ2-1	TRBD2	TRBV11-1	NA	CASSSISGGVYNEQFF	TGTGCCAGCAGCTCAATTAGCGGGGGGGTATACAATGAGCAGTTCTTC
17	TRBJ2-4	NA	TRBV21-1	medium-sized	CASSNPGQALAKNIQYF	TGTGCCAGCAGCAACCCCGGACAGGCCCTAGCCAAAAACATTCAGTACTTC
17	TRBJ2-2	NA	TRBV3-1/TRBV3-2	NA	CASSQVWAGGRTGELFF	TGTGCCAGCAGCCAAGTTTGGGCAGGGGGGCGGACCGGGGAGCTGTTTTTT
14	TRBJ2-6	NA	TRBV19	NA	CATYSLSGANVLTF	TGTGCCACTTACAGCCTCTCTGGGGCCAACGTCCTGACTTTC
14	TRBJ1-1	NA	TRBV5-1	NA	CASSLAGQNTEAFF	TGCGCCAGCAGCTTGGCGGGACAGAACACTGAAGCTTTCTTT
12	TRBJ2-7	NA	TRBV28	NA	CASSLGGYEQYF	TGTGCCAGCAGTCTTGGCGGGTACGAGCAGTACTTC
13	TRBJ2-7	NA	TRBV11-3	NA	CASSLGFRTEQYF	TGTGCCAGCAGCTTAGGTTTCCGAACTGAGCAGTACTTC
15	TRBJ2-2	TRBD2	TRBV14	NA	CASSQELAGTGELFF	TGTGCCAGCAGCCAGGAACTAGCGGGCACCGGGGAGCTGTTTTTT
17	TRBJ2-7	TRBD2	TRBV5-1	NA	CASSLSRRAGDTYEQYF	TGCGCCAGCAGCTTGTCTCGAAGGGCGGGAGATACCTACGAGCAGTACTTC
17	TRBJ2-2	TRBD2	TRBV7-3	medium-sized	CASSLTSGRGRAGELFF	TGTGCCAGCAGCTTGACTAGCGGGAGGGGACGGGCCGGGGAGCTGTTTTTT
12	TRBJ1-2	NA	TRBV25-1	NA	CASSVFDYGYTF	TGTGCCAGCAGTGTCTTTGACTATGGCTACACCTTC
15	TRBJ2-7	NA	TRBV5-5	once	CASSLGSDSSYEQYF	TGTGCCAGCAGCTTGGGTTCGGACAGTTCCTACGAGCAGTACTTC
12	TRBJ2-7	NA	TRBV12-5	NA	CASGDSLGEQYF	TGTGCTAGTGGCGACTCGCTTGGGGAGCAGTACTTC
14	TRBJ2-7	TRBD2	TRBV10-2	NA	CASSESGRGYEQYF	TGCGCCAGCAGTGAGTCGGGGCGGGGGTACGAGCAGTACTTC
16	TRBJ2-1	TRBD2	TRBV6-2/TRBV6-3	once	CASSYGAGGAYNEQFF	TGTGCCAGCAGTTACGGGGCGGGGGGTGCCTACAATGAGCAGTTCTTC
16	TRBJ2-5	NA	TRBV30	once	CAWSRPLTGRQETQYF	TGTGCCTGGAGTCGACCCTTGACAGGGAGGCAAGAGACCCAGTACTTC
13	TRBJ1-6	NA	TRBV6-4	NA	CASSVDSNSPLHF	TGTGCCAGCAGTGTAGACTCCAATTCACCCCTCCACTTT